Presented here are 29 T cell receptor beta chains from one specimen sequenced in a study of radiotherapy plus CTLA-4 blockade in lung cancer. Here immunoSEQ multiplex PCR was the method, and the copy in TCRdb shows in-frame clones only, minus some. The sample lists approximately 28,000 clones; roughly 83% were seen once. The material sequenced was peripheral blood, taken from a patient treated with radiotherapy plus ipilimumab. Every receptor here comes from a human donor with non-small cell lung cancer that progressed on radiotherapy plus ipilimumab.

J is TRBJ2-7 and V is TRBV5-1; TRBD1 matches at 8 bases. Per the germline V gene, CDR1 is SGHRS and CDR2 is YFSETQ. Unmatched junction bases numbered 8, after V lost 3 bases and J lost 6 bases. CDR3 length: 14 amino acids. Here the CDR3 DNA reads TGCGCCAGCAGCTGGGGGACAGGAATCCTCGAGCAGTACTTC. Its protein is CASSWGTGILEQYF.

CDR3 loop: CASKPYTTGELFF. The DNA of the CDR3 is TGTGCCAGCAAACCTTATACGACCGGGGAGCTGTTTTTT. The V gene is TRBV27, the J gene TRBJ2-2, with D unclear. Germline V CDR1 and CDR2: MNHEY, SMNVEV (reference sequence). The CDR3 runs to 13 residues. Trimming pared 7 bases from V and 5 bases from J, leaving 11 bases between.

This clone was detected only a few times. This CDR3 is also generated by other DNA sequences in the sample. The chain has TRBV7-9 and TRBJ1-4; D not resolved. Germline loops: CDR1 SEHNR, CDR2 FQNEAQ (reference sequence). Trimming left V 4 bases short and J 0 bases short, with 6 bases between. The CDR3 totals 14 residues. CDR3 DNA sequence: TGTGCCAGCAGCTCGGCAGCAACTAATGAAAAACTGTTTTTT. Encoded protein: CASSSAATNEKLFF.

The chain is built from TRBV30 and TRBJ2-5; 11 nucleotides line up with TRBD2. Germline-derived CDR1 and CDR2 are GTSNPN and SVGIG (reference sequence). The CDR3 totals 15 residues. J was trimmed by 4 bases and V by 1 base; bases with no gene match: 5. In DNA form, the CDR3 reads TGTGCCTGGAGTGCCACAACTAGCGGGGGAGAGACCCAGTACTTC. This gives the protein CAWSATTSGGETQYF. The full variable domain, rest sourced from reference TRBV30 and TRBJ2-5, is SQTIHQWPATLVQPVGSPLSLECTVEGTSNPNLYWYRQAAGRGLQLLFYSVGIGQISSEVPQNLSASRPQDRQFILSSKKLLLSDSGFYLCAWSATTSGGETQYFGPGTRLLVL.

This clone was detected a few times. The chain carries TRBV9 and TRBJ1-2, with 9 bases lining up with TRBD1. The CDR3 sequence is 15 residues long. Germline loops: CDR1 SGDLS, CDR2 YYNGEE. The V gene end was trimmed by 6 bases and the J gene end by 1 base; junction bases not matched to a gene: 7. CDR3 sequence reads: CASTLRGQGNYGYTF. As DNA, the CDR3 is TGTGCCAGCACCCTCCGGGGACAGGGTAACTATGGCTACACCTTC.

The CDR3 region is CASRYNTEAFF. In DNA form, the CDR3 reads TGTGCCAGCAGGTATAACACTGAAGCTTTCTTT. The chain employs TRBV6-1 and TRBJ1-1, with D hard to call. V lost 6 bases and J lost 2, with 4 bases in between. CDR1 MNHNS and CDR2 SASEGT come from the germline V gene. The CDR3 is 11 residues long.

The chain recombines TRBV27 with TRBJ1-1; no firm D call. The CDR3 sequence is 15 residues long. V lost 2 bases and J 1 base, leaving 11 bases between the germline ends. Germline lookup yields CDR1 MNHEY and CDR2 SMNVEV (reference sequence). The CDR3 here is CASSLSPGGNTEAFF. In DNA form, the CDR3 reads TGTGCCAGCAGTTTAAGTCCCGGTGGGAACACTGAAGCTTTCTTT.

The chain links TRBV18 to TRBJ2-2, with D possibly TRBD2 on 5 matching bases. Trimming shortened V by 3 bases and J by 0 bases, and 8 bases separated the two germline ends. CDR1 KGHSH and CDR2 LQKENI come from the germline V gene. There are 15 residues in the CDR3. In DNA, the CDR3 is TGTGCCAGCTCACCCCGGGATCCGAACACCGGGGAGCTGTTTTTT. Amino acid sequence: CASSPRDPNTGELFF.

The sample holds a few counts of this clone. The rearrangement links TRBV5-8 to TRBJ1-5, with 9 bases identical to TRBD1. The germline V gene encodes CDR1 SGHTS and CDR2 YDEGEE. J gave up 2 bases and V 4 bases, and 4 bases lay outside the gene matches. The length of the CDR3 is 15 residues. The CDR3 nucleotides read TGTGCCAGCAGCCCCCGGGACAGGGGCAATCAGCCCCAGCATTTT. This codes for CASSPRDRGNQPQHF.

The rearrangement joins TRBV9 to TRBJ1-2, with 10 positions matching TRBD1. After removal of 5 bases from V and 2 bases from J, the junction contained 9 bases not matched to a gene. The CDR3 runs to 16 residues. Germline V gives CDR1 SGDLS, CDR2 YYNGEE. For the CDR3, the DNA is TGTGCCAGCAGACTATCGGACAGGGGGATGAACTATGGCTACACCTTC. Translation: CASRLSDRGMNYGYTF. Based on the CDR3 plus reference TRBV9 and TRBJ1-2, the full variable domain is DSGVTQTPKHLITATGQRVTLRCSPRSGDLSVYWYQQSLDQGLQFLIQYYNGEERAKGNILERFSAQQFPDLHSELNLSSLELGDSALYFCASRLSDRGMNYGYTFGSGTRLTVV.

V usage is TRBV14 and J usage is TRBJ2-7; TRBD1 agrees at 9 bases. The CDR3 is 15 residues long. Trimming took 4 bases from V and 7 from J; bases not matched to a gene: 11. Germline CDR1 SGHDN, CDR2 FVKESK. The CDR3 loop reads CASSPGQGRSPEQYF. CDR3 sequence (DNA): TGTGCCAGCAGCCCTGGACAGGGGCGCTCCCCGGAGCAGTACTTC. Supplemented by reference TRBV14 and TRBJ2-7, the full variable domain reads EAGVTQFPSHSVIEKGQTVTLRCDPISGHDNLYWYRRVMGKEIKFLLHFVKESKQDESGMPNNRFLAERTGGTYSTLKVQPAELEDSGVYFCASSPGQGRSPEQYFGPGTRLTVT.

The rearrangement links TRBV6-5 to TRBJ2-4, with a weak D call TRBD2 (5 bases). Germline V gives CDR1 MNHEY, CDR2 SVGAGI. CDR3 length: 14 residues. V was cut by 5 bases and J by 5 bases, with 13 bases left in between. Here the CDR3 DNA reads TGTGCCAGCAGTCCCCCGGCGGGTGAAAACATTCAGTACTTC. Translated, it gives CASSPPAGENIQYF.

The chain employs TRBV6-5 and TRBJ1-5, with 8 bases identical to TRBD1. V lost 8 bases, J lost 1 base, and 4 bases stayed unmatched. CDR1 and CDR2 (germline): MNHEY, SVGAGI. The CDR3 spans 14 residues. The CDR3 region is CASGPGGSNQPQHF. The CDR3 DNA follows: TGTGCCAGCGGGCCAGGGGGCAGCAATCAGCCCCAGCATTTT.

The chain joins TRBV7-9 to TRBJ1-1; TRBD1 matches 10 bases. With V trimmed by 5 bases and J by 8 bases, 11 bases remained unmatched. This CDR3 is 15 amino acids long. Looked up from germline, CDR1 is SEHNR and CDR2 is FQNEAQ (reference sequence). The CDR3: CASSPPTGGSAEAFF. The CDR3 region has the DNA TGTGCCAGCAGCCCGCCGACAGGGGGCTCCGCGGAAGCTTTCTTT.

This clone was detected a few times. The CDR3 spells CASRATSSPGETQYF. The DNA of the CDR3 is TGTGCCAGCAGGGCCACTAGCAGCCCCGGGGAGACCCAGTACTTC. The chain employs TRBV2 and TRBJ2-5; weak D call: TRBD2 (6 bases). V was trimmed by 6 bases and J by 5 bases, leaving 19 bases between them. Germline V lookup: CDR1 SNHLY, CDR2 FYNNEI. The CDR3 runs to 15 residues.

The J gene is TRBJ2-7, the V gene TRBV7-9; 7 nucleotides agree with TRBD2. Germline V lookup: CDR1 SEHNR, CDR2 FQNEAQ (reference sequence). With V trimmed by 5 bases and J by 1 base, 5 bases remained unmatched. This CDR3 comprises 14 residues. CDR3 region: CASSPERGSYEQYF. The CDR3, as DNA: TGTGCCAGCAGCCCAGAGCGGGGATCCTACGAGCAGTACTTC.

The chain recombines TRBV5-1 with TRBJ2-5; 7 positions match TRBD1. Germline trimming cut 0 bases from V and 2 bases from J; bases unmatched to any gene: 4. Germline V gives CDR1 SGHRS, CDR2 YFSETQ. The CDR3 has 15 amino acids. The CDR3 sequence is CASSLDRGLQETQYF. DNA of the CDR3: TGCGCCAGCAGCTTGGACAGGGGCCTTCAAGAGACCCAGTACTTC.

The J gene is TRBJ1-2, the V gene TRBV11-2; D not resolved. The V end lost 6 bases, the J end lost 4 bases, and 18 bases lay between the germline ends. The CDR3 has 15 residues. Per germline, CDR1 SGHAT and CDR2 FQNNGV. The CDR3 reads CASSSTASGGYGYTF. The DNA of the CDR3 is TGTGCCAGCAGTTCTACAGCCTCAGGAGGCTATGGCTACACCTTC.

V is TRBV6-5 and J is TRBJ2-3; a weak D match, TRBD2 (6 bases). The germline V gene encodes CDR1 MNHEY and CDR2 SVGAGI. V was shortened by 5 bases and J by 2 bases, with 8 bases between the two germline ends. The CDR3 is 13 amino acids. CDR3 region: CASSAGYTDTQYF. CDR3 coding DNA: TGTGCCAGCAGTGCGGGGTACACAGATACGCAGTATTTT.

The chain employs TRBV5-5 and TRBJ1-2; the D gene is possibly TRBD1 (5 bases). Per germline, CDR1 SGHKS and CDR2 YYEKEE (reference sequence). The CDR3 extends over 15 amino acids. The germline V and J ends were trimmed by 4 bases and 1 base, with 14 bases remaining between them. Here the CDR3 reads CASSGRGSLNYGYTF. The CDR3 region has the DNA TGTGCCAGCAGCGGTCGGGGCAGCCTTAACTATGGCTACACCTTC.

This clone is medium-sized (0.01 to 0.1%) in the sample. This CDR3 is also generated by other DNA sequences in the sample. The chain combines TRBV2 with TRBJ2-7; D not certain. Germline V CDR1 and CDR2: SNHLY, FYNNEI. Between the trimmed V and J ends, which lost 1 base and 5 bases, there was a span of 3 bases. The CDR3 extends over 11 amino acids. CDR3 protein: CASSEGNEQYF. CDR3 bases: TGTGCCAGCAGTGAAGGAAACGAGCAGTACTTC. Supplemented by reference TRBV2 and TRBJ2-7, the full variable domain reads EPEVTQTPSHQVTQMGQEVILRCVPISNHLYFYWYRQILGQKVEFLVSFYNNEISEKSEIFDDQFSVERPDGSNFTLKIRSTKLEDSAMYFCASSEGNEQYFGPGTRLTVT.

The chain is built from TRBV6-4 and TRBJ2-7; TRBD1 agrees at 7 bases. The CDR3 is 14 residues long. The germline V gene encodes CDR1 MRHNA and CDR2 SNTAGT. The V and J ends lost 5 bases and 6 bases, in that order; junction bases with no gene match: 10. CDR3 bases: TGTGCCAGCAGTCCCGGGACAGAAACCACCGAGCAGTACTTC. It translates to CASSPGTETTEQYF.

This chain uses TRBV30 with TRBJ2-1, with TRBD1 matching 8 bases. CDR3 length: 14 amino acids. Germline CDR1 GTSNPN, CDR2 SVGIG (reference sequence). The trim removed 3 bases at V and 5 bases at J, leaving 6 bases unmatched. CDR3 nucleotides: TGTGCCTGGAGATGGATGACAGGGGACAATGAGCAGTTCTTC. Translated: CAWRWMTGDNEQFF.

The chain links TRBV5-4 to TRBJ2-2; D may correspond to TRBD1 or TRBD2 (5 bases each). Trimming cost V 1 base and J 8 bases, with 15 bases left between them. Germline CDR1 reads SGHNT; CDR2 reads YYREEE (reference sequence). The length of the CDR3 is 15 residues. This chain's CDR3 is CASSLRRDPRGELFF. The CDR3 coding sequence is TGTGCCAGCAGCTTGCGTCGGGACCCTAGAGGGGAGCTGTTTTTT.

J is TRBJ2-3 and V is TRBV9; 15 bases agree with TRBD2. Germline V gene data show CDR1 as SGDLS and CDR2 as YYNGEE. With V trimmed by 3 bases and J by 5 bases, 7 bases remained unmatched. CDR3 length: 17 amino acids. The CDR3 is CASSDDGLAGGQDTQYF. DNA for the CDR3: TGTGCCAGCAGCGACGACGGACTAGCGGGAGGGCAAGATACGCAGTATTTT.

The rearrangement joins TRBV9 to TRBJ2-1; weak D call: TRBD1 (8 bases). The V end lost 3 bases, the J end lost 6 bases, and 16 bases lay between the germline ends. CDR3 length equals 15 residues. CDR1 is SGDLS, CDR2 YYNGEE, per germline. The DNA for the CDR3 is TGTGCCAGCAGCGGAACAGGGGGGGGCCCCAATGAGCAGTTCTTC. Translation: CASSGTGGGPNEQFF.

The gene calls are TRBV11-2 and TRBJ2-2; D may match TRBD1 or TRBD2 (5 bases each). Looked up from germline, CDR1 is SGHAT and CDR2 is FQNNGV. Trimming removed 2 bases from V and 5 bases from J, with 15 bases in between. The CDR3 is made up of 16 amino acids. The CDR3 DNA reads as TGTGCCAGCAGCTTAATTGGAGGAAGGGGTACCGGGGAGCTGTTTTTT. Its translation is CASSLIGGRGTGELFF.

The chain joins TRBV18 to TRBJ2-4; D possibly uses TRBD1 or TRBD2 (5 bases each). The CDR3 covers 13 residues. CDR1 is KGHSH, CDR2 LQKENI, per germline. Trimming removed 3 bases at V and 13 bases at J, with 16 bases between. This chain's CDR3 is CASSPGTLVPQYF. DNA for the CDR3: TGTGCCAGCTCACCCGGGACCCTTGTCCCCCAGTACTTC.

This chain links TRBV5-6 with TRBJ2-1; unclear D gene. CDR3 length: 12 amino acids. The V end was cut by 0 bases, the J end by 9 bases, with 7 bases between. In germline, CDR1 is SGHDT, CDR2 YYEEEE. The CDR3 spells CASSLVESEQFF. The CDR3 nucleotides read TGTGCCAGCAGCTTGGTGGAGTCTGAGCAGTTCTTC.